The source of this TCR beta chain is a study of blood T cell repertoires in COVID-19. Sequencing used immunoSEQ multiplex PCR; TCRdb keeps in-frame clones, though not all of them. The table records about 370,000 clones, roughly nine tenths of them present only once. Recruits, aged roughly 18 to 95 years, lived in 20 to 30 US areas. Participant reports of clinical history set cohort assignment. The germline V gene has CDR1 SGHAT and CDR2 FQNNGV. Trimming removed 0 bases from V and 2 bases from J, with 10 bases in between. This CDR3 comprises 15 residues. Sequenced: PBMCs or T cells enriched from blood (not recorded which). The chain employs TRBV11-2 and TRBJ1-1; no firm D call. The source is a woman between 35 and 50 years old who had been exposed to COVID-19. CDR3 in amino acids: CASSLDQAVNTEAFF. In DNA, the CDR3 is TGTGCCAGCAGCTTAGATCAGGCCGTTAACACTGAAGCTTTCTTT.